The rows below give T cell receptor beta chains drawn from one sample of a study of T cells in Graves' hyperthyroidism and ophthalmopathy. Each CDR3 protein is one row after TCRdb ran MiXCR on the multiplex PCR reads. The sample shows 300,000 to 450,000 distinct CDR3 sequences, about a sixth of them seen only once. The source material was blood. The receptors come from a young woman with Graves' hyperthyroidism that later progressed to Graves' ophthalmopathy. The conserved cysteine and the conserved F or W are not part of the CDR3 here. The order of the fields is V gene, J gene, CDR3 protein.

>TRBV19|TRBJ2-1
ATRQGGGNEQF
>TRBV24-1|TRBJ2-1
ATSETGTRNEQF
>TRBV5-1|TRBJ1-2
ASFDLGGYGYT
>TRBV28|TRBJ2-2
ASSKDRANTGELF
>TRBV6-1|TRBJ2-7
ASSAWDRSYEQY
>TRBV20-1|TRBJ2-7
SARKQGFEQY
>TRBV27|TRBJ2-1
ASSFSGANEQF
>TRBV7-8|TRBJ1-5
ASTLDEGGQPQH
>TRBV7-8|TRBJ2-1
ASSLGLAGGAIYNEQF
>TRBV6-2/TRBV6-3|TRBJ2-5
ASSYSGTSGSRETQY
>TRBV18|TRBJ1-1
ASSPGALANTEAF
>TRBV18|TRBJ2-2
ASSPLARNTGELF
>TRBV29-1|TRBJ2-1
SVGHRGIDEQF
>TRBV11-2|TRBJ2-1
ASTPFELYNEQF
>TRBV7-2|TRBJ2-5
ASSPSGLETQY
>TRBV28|TRBJ1-2
ASSLRRNGYT
>TRBV20-1|TRBJ2-1
SAAPSGSSYNEQF
>TRBV28|TRBJ2-1
ALSGAGYNEQF
>TRBV4-1|TRBJ2-2
ASSQTGLNTGELF
>TRBV6-1|TRBJ2-6
ASSGSSRGSGANVLT
>TRBV20-1|TRBJ2-1
SAKPLLAGGAYNEQF
>TRBV6-1|TRBJ2-5
ASSRHLQQETQY
>TRBV7-2|TRBJ2-1
ASSVESAGGNEQF
>TRBV24-1|TRBJ1-5
ATSEGPSGTFNQPQH
>TRBV11-2|TRBJ1-4
ASSLGGLAGKLF
>TRBV20-1|TRBJ2-1
SAPTGLADNEQF
>TRBV6-5|TRBJ2-1
ASSYFDREGEQF
>TRBV30|TRBJ2-7
AWRKMTSGSSHEQY
>TRBV27|TRBJ2-7
ASSYGGAGEQY
>TRBV18|TRBJ1-6
ASSPSGRPPLH
>TRBV11-2|TRBJ2-7
ASSSTSGSFPYEQY
>TRBV6-1|TRBJ1-5
ASRETQGVSNQPQH
>TRBV7-3|TRBJ2-1
ASSLTAGPSDNEQF
>TRBV14|TRBJ1-5
ASSQDQGGPPH
>TRBV27|TRBJ2-5
ASSPLLAGQETQY
>TRBV18|TRBJ2-7
ASSPGGEKAYEQY
>TRBV30|TRBJ2-1
AWGRDRGPNGQF
>TRBV28|TRBJ2-7
ASSLGRGGSSYEQY
>TRBV28|TRBJ2-3
ASSYLAGRADTQY
>TRBV29-1|TRBJ1-2
SAGRGGRTGGYT
>TRBV12-3/TRBV12-4|TRBJ2-3
ASSRGGWTDTQY
>TRBV10-3|TRBJ1-2
AISESKGSGYGYT
>TRBV29-1|TRBJ1-5
SVGTGGRNQPQH
>TRBV7-2|TRBJ2-5
ASSARGETQY
>TRBV20-1|TRBJ2-1
SARRRPAGGNNEQF
>TRBV10-3|TRBJ2-2
AISGTSTGELF
>TRBV7-2|TRBJ1-1
ASSSLRAYTEAF
>TRBV6-1|TRBJ2-7
ASSPPGLAISGALNEQY
>TRBV28|TRBJ2-1
ASSPSGTRNEQF
>TRBV15|TRBJ1-5
ATSRDLDRGRSNQPQH
>TRBV7-2|TRBJ1-5
ASSSGTGGSNQPQH
>TRBV5-5|TRBJ2-1
ASSPGQGLNEQF
>TRBV13|TRBJ2-4
ASSSGANTLAKNIQY
>TRBV6-2/TRBV6-3|TRBJ2-7
ASSYSDRLTYEQY
>TRBV5-1|TRBJ2-7
ASSSPDRDEQY
>TRBV7-8|TRBJ2-1
ASSSSGTRNEQF
>TRBV19|TRBJ2-7
ARMTGSYEQY
>TRBV28|TRBJ1-2
ASSLGGINYGYT
>TRBV5-4|TRBJ2-1
ASSLGDSAYNEQF